A single sample is the source of the 29 T cell receptor beta chains below, sequenced in a study of OX40 agonist ivuxolimab in advanced cancers. The data were produced by immunoSEQ multiplex PCR, yet TCRdb's version contains in-frame clones alone and is incomplete. The sample includes 70,000 or so clones, around 83% of them seen just once. The input for sequencing was CD4+ or CD8+ T cells sorted from blood, taken in a trial of the OX40 agonist ivuxolimab. The receptors derive from an adult with an advanced solid tumor such as melanoma, head and neck, liver or kidney cancer.

This chain connects TRBV6-5 to TRBJ2-7, with D tentatively TRBD2 (5 bases). Trimming removed 5 bases from V and 2 bases from J, with 10 bases in between. This CDR3 has 13 amino acids. CDR1 is MNHEY, CDR2 SVGAGI, per germline. The CDR3 is CASSKAGPYEQYF. The CDR3 nucleotides are TGTGCCAGCAGTAAGGCGGGCCCCTACGAGCAGTACTTC.

This clone was found a few times. The chain uses TRBV14 and TRBJ2-2; tentative D call: TRBD1 (5 bases). In germline, CDR1 is SGHDN, CDR2 FVKESK. V lost 2 bases and J lost 4, with 11 bases in between. CDR3 length: 15 residues. Here the CDR3 reads CASSQSSRATGELFF. The CDR3 nucleotides read TGTGCCAGCAGCCAATCTTCCAGGGCCACCGGGGAGCTGTTTTTT.

The gene calls are TRBV10-2 and TRBJ2-7; TRBD1 matches 8 bases. The CDR3 has 15 amino acids. Germline CDR1 and CDR2: WSHSY and SAAADI. The ends lost 3 bases at V and 2 bases at J; junction bases unmatched: 6. This chain's CDR3 is CASSEIRTGTYEQYF. The CDR3 coding sequence is TGCGCCAGCAGTGAAATACGGACAGGGACCTACGAGCAGTACTTC.

This rearrangement joins TRBV14 to TRBJ1-3; 8 nucleotides match TRBD1. V was clipped by 2 bases and J by 3 bases; unmatched bases: 3. The CDR3 totals 15 residues. Germline V lookup: CDR1 SGHDN, CDR2 FVKESK. Here the CDR3 DNA reads TGTGCCAGCAGCCAACGGACAGGGAATGGAAACACCATATATTTT. Amino acids: CASSQRTGNGNTIYF.

The chain employs TRBV2 and TRBJ2-1; D tentatively fits TRBD1 or TRBD2 (6 bases each). The V and J ends lost 3 bases and 6 bases respectively, with 9 bases between them. The CDR3 consists of 13 residues. Germline loops: CDR1 SNHLY, CDR2 FYNNEI. CDR3 nucleotides: TGTGCCAGCAGTGACAGGGGAGGCAATGAGCAGTTCTTC. Protein sequence: CASSDRGGNEQFF.

V and J are TRBV11-2 and TRBJ1-2; a weak D match, TRBD1 (5 bases). Germline V gives CDR1 SGHAT, CDR2 FQNNGV. Trimming shortened V by 4 bases and J by 5 bases, and 17 bases separated the two germline ends. This CDR3 spans 15 amino acids. CDR3 sequence reads: CASSSYGQGRYGYTF. CDR3 DNA sequence: TGTGCCAGCAGCTCCTATGGGCAGGGCCGGTATGGCTACACCTTC.

CDR3 bases: TGTGCCAGCAGTGGACAGGAGAACTATGGCTACACCTTC. Amino acids: CASSGQENYGYTF. This sequence joins TRBV2 and TRBJ1-2; tentative D call: TRBD1 (6 bases). Germline V CDR1 and CDR2: SNHLY, FYNNEI. This CDR3 has 13 amino acids. V was shortened by 4 bases and J by 2 bases, with 8 bases between the two germline ends.

The genes are TRBV7-8 and TRBJ2-3, with D perhaps being TRBD1 or TRBD2 (5 bases each). The CDR3 runs to 16 residues. The V and J ends lost 2 bases and 4 bases respectively, with 16 bases between them. Germline assignment: CDR1 SGHVS and CDR2 FQNEAQ. The CDR3 sequence is CASSLRPGRPSDTQYF. CDR3 DNA sequence: TGTGCCAGCAGCTTAAGGCCGGGACGGCCGTCAGATACGCAGTATTTT.

The rearrangement links TRBV5-4 to TRBJ2-5; possible D gene TRBD1, 6 bases. The V and J ends lost 6 bases and 5 bases respectively, with 17 bases between them. Germline lookup yields CDR1 SGHNT and CDR2 YYREEE (reference sequence). The CDR3 is 14 amino acids. The CDR3 region has the DNA TGTGCCAGCAACCGGGACAACCATTGGGAGACCCAGTACTTC. This translates into CASNRDNHWETQYF.

V gene TRBV2 combines with J gene TRBJ2-5, with a weak D call TRBD1 (6 bases). CDR3 size: 13 residues. Germline loops: CDR1 SNHLY, CDR2 FYNNEI. The germline V and J ends were trimmed by 5 bases and 0 bases, with 7 bases remaining between them. This CDR3 reads CASSRDNQETQYF. The DNA of the CDR3 is TGTGCCAGCAGTCGGGACAACCAAGAGACCCAGTACTTC.

This chain joins TRBV19 and TRBJ2-1; 10 bases fit TRBD2. The CDR3 is made up of 15 amino acids. Germline CDR1 is LNHDA and CDR2 is SQIVND (reference sequence). The V gene end was trimmed by 7 bases and the J gene end by 7 bases; junction bases not matched to a gene: 10. CDR3: CASTGYLAGVNEQFF. CDR3 in DNA: TGTGCCAGTACGGGGTACCTAGCGGGAGTGAATGAGCAGTTCTTC.

The chain uses TRBV6-1 and TRBJ2-7; 8 nucleotides agree with TRBD2. V gave up 4 bases and J gave up 3 bases; unmatched junction bases: 2. Germline V gene data show CDR1 as MNHNS and CDR2 as SASEGT. The CDR3 spans 13 residues. The CDR3 here is CASSGLAGYEQYF. In DNA form, the CDR3 reads TGTGCCAGCAGTGGGCTAGCGGGCTACGAGCAGTACTTC.

This clone was found a few times. The V and J genes are TRBV4-1 and TRBJ2-3; TRBD2 agrees at 7 bases. The germline gives CDR1 MGHRA, CDR2 YSYEKL. With 1 base clipped from V and 1 base from J, the junction kept 14 bases outside the gene matches. The CDR3 spans 19 residues. The CDR3 nucleotides are TGCGCCAGCAGCCAAGGACCCCTCTCCAGCGGGACCCGCACAGATACGCAGTATTTT. Residues: CASSQGPLSSGTRTDTQYF.

In this sample, this clone turned up once. The chain uses TRBV11-2 and TRBJ2-7; 11 bases agree with TRBD2. V lost 5 bases to trimming and J lost 0 bases; unmatched junction nucleotides: 3. CDR3 length equals 15 residues. Germline V gene data show CDR1 as SGHAT and CDR2 as FQNNGV. CDR3 sequence: CASSVTSGSSYEQYF. The DNA for the CDR3 is TGTGCCAGCAGCGTTACTAGCGGGAGCTCCTACGAGCAGTACTTC.

V usage is TRBV11-2 and J usage is TRBJ2-5; D is possibly TRBD1 or TRBD2 (6 bases each). V lost 4 bases to trimming and J lost 7 bases, with 16 bases between them. The V gene's germline CDR1 is SGHAT and CDR2 FQNNGV. This CDR3 has 14 amino acids. The CDR3 region has the DNA TGTGCCAGCAGCTCCCCTGGGGGGCCCGGGACCCAGTACTTC. Encoded protein: CASSSPGGPGTQYF.

CDR3 in amino acids: CASSIGTSGGDYTDTQYF. DNA of the CDR3: TGTGCCAGCAGCATCGGGACTAGCGGAGGGGATTACACAGATACGCAGTATTTT. The chain has TRBV7-6 and TRBJ2-3, with 11 bases aligning to TRBD2. From germline, CDR1 is SGHVS and CDR2 FNYEAQ. The CDR3 totals 18 residues. V dropped 5 bases and J dropped 2; count of bases not matched to a gene: 12.

The CDR3 bases are TGTGCCAACGGACAGGCCTATGGGGAGCTGTTTTTT. It is translated as CANGQAYGELFF. V usage is TRBV11-2 and J usage is TRBJ2-2; 7 bases line up with TRBD1. The V gene end was trimmed by 10 bases and the J gene end by 8 bases; junction bases not matched to a gene: 7. Per germline, CDR1 SGHAT and CDR2 FQNNGV. This CDR3 has 12 amino acids.

The chain employs TRBV19 and TRBJ1-5, with TRBD1 matching 9 bases. Germline V gives CDR1 LNHDA, CDR2 SQIVND (reference sequence). This CDR3 contains 14 residues. V dropped 6 bases and J dropped 7; count of bases not matched to a gene: 7. CDR3 in DNA: TGTGCCAGTAGGAAAGGACAGGGGAACCAGCCCCAGCATTTT. It is translated as CASRKGQGNQPQHF.

The V and J genes are TRBV14 and TRBJ1-2; 7 nucleotides match TRBD1. CDR1 and CDR2 from the germline V gene are SGHDN and FVKESK. Trimming at V came to 5 bases and at J to 6 bases, leaving 12 bases not matched to a gene. The CDR3 spans 15 residues. The CDR3 nucleotides read TGTGCCAGCAGCAATCTCCTACAGGGGAGCCATGGCTACACCTTC. It encodes CASSNLLQGSHGYTF.

This chain joins TRBV10-3 and TRBJ2-2, with D possibly TRBD2 on 6 matching bases. CDR3 size: 14 residues. CDR1 is ENHRY and CDR2 is SYGVKD in the germline V gene. V shed 2 bases and J shed 4 bases, with 8 bases lying between them. CDR3 bases: TGTGCCATCAGTGAGGGGGGGAGCACCGGGGAGCTGTTTTTT. Its translation is CAISEGGSTGELFF.

The CDR3 protein is CASSLQAGKVEEAFF. The DNA for the CDR3 is TGCGCCAGCAGCTTGCAGGCAGGGAAGGTTGAAGAAGCTTTCTTT. The genes are TRBV5-1 and TRBJ1-1; perhaps TRBD1 as D (5 bases). Per the germline V gene, CDR1 is SGHRS and CDR2 is YFSETQ. This CDR3 contains 15 residues. The ends were cut back, 1 base at V and 8 bases at J, with 18 bases in the middle.

This chain uses TRBV21-1 with TRBJ1-5; the D segment call TRBD1 is taken from the table without a DNA check. TRBV21-1 is deemed a pseudogene. This CDR3 is built from 14 residues. CDR3 region: CASSASGGNQPQHF. For the CDR3, the DNA is TGTGCCAGCAGCGCCTCAGGGGGCAATCAGCCCCAGCATTTT.

This chain links TRBV6-5 with TRBJ2-7; D gene unclear. In germline, CDR1 is MNHEY, CDR2 SVGAGI. The ends were cut back, 7 bases at V and 6 bases at J, with 16 bases in the middle. The CDR3 has 13 residues. CDR3 sequence reads: CASTRTDLSEQYF. CDR3 nucleotides: TGTGCCAGCACCCGGACCGACTTGAGCGAGCAGTACTTC.

CDR3 coding DNA: TGTGCCAGCAGCTTAAGAACCCAGGGGGTCACTGAAGCTTTCTTT. Translated, it gives CASSLRTQGVTEAFF. The chain carries TRBV11-2 and TRBJ1-1; 7 nucleotides align to TRBD1. Germline CDR1 reads SGHAT; CDR2 reads FQNNGV. Trimming took 2 bases from V and 4 from J; bases not matched to a gene: 7. CDR3 size: 15 residues.

The J gene is TRBJ1-1, the V gene TRBV11-2; 8 nucleotides align to TRBD1. The CDR3 has 14 amino acids. The V and J ends lost 2 bases and 4 bases, in that order; junction bases with no gene match: 3. CDR1 is SGHAT and CDR2 is FQNNGV in the germline V gene. CDR3 coding DNA: TGTGCCAGCAGCTTACAGGGGGCTATCACTGAAGCTTTCTTT. This translates into CASSLQGAITEAFF.

The V gene is TRBV10-3, the J gene TRBJ1-5; TRBD1 is a possible D gene (6 bases). Germline assignment: CDR1 ENHRY and CDR2 SYGVKD. The CDR3 length is 12 residues. Trimming removed 6 bases at V and 5 bases at J, with 8 bases between. In nucleotides, the CDR3 is TGTGCCATCAGCTCAGGGGATCAGCCCCAGCATTTT. It encodes CAISSGDQPQHF.

This chain uses TRBV6-4 with TRBJ2-1, with TRBD2 matching over 11 bases. Germline V gene sequence: CDR1 MRHNA, CDR2 SNTAGT. V lost 3 bases and J lost 4; bases outside the gene matches: 2. The CDR3 contains 15 residues. The CDR3, as DNA: TGTGCCAGCAGTGAGACTAGCGGGACTTACAATGAGCAGTTCTTC. Translation gives CASSETSGTYNEQFF.

The J gene is TRBJ2-2, the V gene TRBV10-1, with 7 bases fitting TRBD1. The germline gives CDR1 WNHNN, CDR2 SYGVQD (reference sequence). J was trimmed by 5 bases and V by 7 bases; bases with no gene match: 4. The CDR3 totals 13 residues. CDR3 residues: CASTPGQTGELFF. The CDR3 DNA follows: TGCGCCAGCACCCCGGGACAGACCGGGGAGCTGTTTTTT.

The rearrangement uses TRBV28 and TRBJ2-3, with D perhaps TRBD1 (6 bases). The V end was cut by 8 bases, the J end by 4 bases, with 13 bases between. Germline assignment: CDR1 MDHEN and CDR2 SYDVKM. The CDR3 is 13 amino acids. CDR3: CASRTPGADTQYF. CDR3 sequence (DNA): TGTGCCAGCCGGACCCCAGGGGCAGATACGCAGTATTTT.